This TCR beta chain derives from a study of T cell repertoires in cytomegalovirus infection. Turning to the study itself: CMV epitopes in the study were HLA-C-restricted (recently identified) and HLA-B-restricted (well studied). Evidence of both CMV infection and a matching HLA type came from public TCR beta signatures. Whole-study findings and limits: Ex vivo responses were dominated by HLA-C-restricted CMV-specific TCR beta clonotypes.

Notes on this clonotype: What it recognizes is unknown.

The CDR3 consists of 15 residues. V lost 8 bases to trimming and J lost 8 bases, with 25 bases between them. The germline gives CDR1 SGHRS, CDR2 YFSETQ. TCRdb re-called the reads through MiXCR, storing one row per CDR3 protein. Of roughly 730,000 distinct CDR3 sequences in the sample, 30% to 35% were seen once. Sequenced here: cultured PBMCs, sampled from culture after CMV antigen stimulation. The receptor comes from a human donor in good health (CMV status not recorded). Some clones in this sample may be carry-over from other donors' samples. The chain combines TRBV5-1 with TRBJ1-2, with D possibly being TRBD1 (5 bases). In DNA, the CDR3 is TGCGCCAGTGGAATCAGTCGGGACGGGGGAGGCGGCTACACCTTC. This sequence encodes CASGISRDGGGGYTF.